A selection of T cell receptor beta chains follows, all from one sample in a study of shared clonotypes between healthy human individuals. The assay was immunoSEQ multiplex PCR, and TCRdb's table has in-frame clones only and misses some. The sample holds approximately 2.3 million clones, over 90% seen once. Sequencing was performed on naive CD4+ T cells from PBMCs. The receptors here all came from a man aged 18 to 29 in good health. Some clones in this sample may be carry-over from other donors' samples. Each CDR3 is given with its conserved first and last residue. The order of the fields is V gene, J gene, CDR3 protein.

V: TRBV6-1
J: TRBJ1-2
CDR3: CASSENRGNYGYTF

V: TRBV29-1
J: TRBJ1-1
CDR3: CSVDIWGPGTEAFF

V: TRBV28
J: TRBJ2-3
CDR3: CASSPDGTSGRTDTQYF

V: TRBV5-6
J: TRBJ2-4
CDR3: CASSLTAGPNIQYF

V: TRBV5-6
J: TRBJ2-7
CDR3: CASSPRLGQGLSYEQYF

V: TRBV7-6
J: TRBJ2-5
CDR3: CASSLGLAGGPGETQYF

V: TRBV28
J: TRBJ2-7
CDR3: CASSHGQFSYEQYF

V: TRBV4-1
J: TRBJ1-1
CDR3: CASRRAVGNTEAFF

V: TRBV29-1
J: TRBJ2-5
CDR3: CSVEGGAGETQYF

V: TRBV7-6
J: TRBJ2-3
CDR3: CASSSNRGDTQYF

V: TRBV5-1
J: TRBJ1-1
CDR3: CASSFEFGTEAFF

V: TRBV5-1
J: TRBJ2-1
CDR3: CASSTAIAGGWDEQFF

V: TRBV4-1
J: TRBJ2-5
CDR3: CASSPGLAGTETQYF

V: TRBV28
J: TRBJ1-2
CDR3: CASSPQSGSSTYGYTF

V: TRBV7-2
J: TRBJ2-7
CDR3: CASSLYEQYF

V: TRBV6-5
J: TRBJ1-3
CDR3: CASSYGGREGGNTIYF

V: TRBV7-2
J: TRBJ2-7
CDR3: CASSLSKGGTNYEQYF

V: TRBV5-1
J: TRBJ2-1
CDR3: CASRRDIAGGFLGFF

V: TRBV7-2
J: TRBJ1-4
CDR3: CASSIGHTPNEKLFF

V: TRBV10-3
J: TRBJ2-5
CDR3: CAIRASPTGEETQYF

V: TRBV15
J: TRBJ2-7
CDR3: CATSRAGGDEQYF

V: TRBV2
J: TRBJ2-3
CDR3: CASKRRQGPSTDTQYF

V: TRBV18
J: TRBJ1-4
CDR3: CASSPSQETNEKLFF

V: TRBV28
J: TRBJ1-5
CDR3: CASSPRGGGLIRPQHF

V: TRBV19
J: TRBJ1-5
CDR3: CASSILGQPQHF

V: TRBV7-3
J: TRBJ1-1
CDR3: CASSFQGGDTEAFF

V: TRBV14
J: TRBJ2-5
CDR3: CASSQEGIAGFQETQYF

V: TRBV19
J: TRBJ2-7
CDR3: CASSRNRDSYEQYF

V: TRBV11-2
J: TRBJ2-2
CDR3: CASSGRVSGELFF

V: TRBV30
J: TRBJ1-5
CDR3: CATLGGMGSNQPQHF

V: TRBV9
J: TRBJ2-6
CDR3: CASSGSMFPGANVLTF

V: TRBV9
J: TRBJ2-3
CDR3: CASSARDSLAGGTDTQYF

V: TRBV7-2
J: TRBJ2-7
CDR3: CASSIGTGRPYEQYF

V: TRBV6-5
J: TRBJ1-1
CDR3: CASRSGTDLRAFF

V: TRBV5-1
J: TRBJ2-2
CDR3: CASQPRLAGGTGELFF

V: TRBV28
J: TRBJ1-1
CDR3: CASINAGGRTEAFF

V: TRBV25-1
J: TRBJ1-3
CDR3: CASRGITGSGNTIYF

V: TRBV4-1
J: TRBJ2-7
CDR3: CASSQAMVPSSYEQYF

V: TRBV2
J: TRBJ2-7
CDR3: CASSEAGTGVYEQYF

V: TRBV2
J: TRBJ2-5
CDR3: CATQGSLTQETQYF

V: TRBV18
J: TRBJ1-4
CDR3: CASSPLYQKQGRSEKLFF

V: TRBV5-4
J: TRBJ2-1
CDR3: CASSPSGRADNEQFF

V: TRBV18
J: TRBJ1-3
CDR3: CASSLDRVHGNTIYF

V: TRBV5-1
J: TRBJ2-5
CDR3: CASSPGRAGGPETQYF

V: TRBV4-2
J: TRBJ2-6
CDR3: CASSQVNLGQGASGANVLTF

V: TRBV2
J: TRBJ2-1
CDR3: CASSPERLAASYNEQFF

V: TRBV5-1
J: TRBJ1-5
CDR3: CASSLDPGDQPQHF

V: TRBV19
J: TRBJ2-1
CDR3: CASSITDEQFF